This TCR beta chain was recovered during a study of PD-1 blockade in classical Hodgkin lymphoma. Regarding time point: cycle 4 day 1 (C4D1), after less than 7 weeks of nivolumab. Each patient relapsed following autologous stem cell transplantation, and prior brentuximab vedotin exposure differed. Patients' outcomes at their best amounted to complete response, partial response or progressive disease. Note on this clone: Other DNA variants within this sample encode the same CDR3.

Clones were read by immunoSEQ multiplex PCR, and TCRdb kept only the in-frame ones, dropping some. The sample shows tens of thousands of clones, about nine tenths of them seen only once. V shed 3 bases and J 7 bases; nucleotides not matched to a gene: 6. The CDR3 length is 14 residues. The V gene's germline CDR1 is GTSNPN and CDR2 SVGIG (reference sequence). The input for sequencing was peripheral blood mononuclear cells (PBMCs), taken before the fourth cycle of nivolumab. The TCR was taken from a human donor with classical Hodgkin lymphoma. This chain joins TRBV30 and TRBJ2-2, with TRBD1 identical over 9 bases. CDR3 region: CAWSVQGADGELFF. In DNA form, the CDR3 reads TGTGCCTGGAGCGTACAGGGGGCGGACGGGGAGCTGTTTTTT.